The clone carrying this T cell receptor (beta chain) has just a few counts. Its antigen is not known. These data are taken from a study of molecular identifiers for immune sequencing clone quantification. Previously reported methods and listed TCR primers produced the bulk TCR libraries. TCRdb recomputed calls from the PCR reads with MiXCR, one row per CDR3 protein. The table lists some 93,000 distinct CDR3 sequences, around 20% of them singletons, with more than 1% in the top ten. Study conclusions and caveats: Investigators reportedly could detect spiked Jurkat TCR RNA from one cell among about a million naive cells. In naive cells, clones above 20 RNA copies held under 1% of molecules, whereas in effector cells they held over 97%.

The sequence was collected from a human donor in good health. Some libraries in this study had Jurkat cell RNA spiked in. Sample: naive CD8+ T cells from blood, with Jurkat cell RNA spiked in. Subset specified: FACS-sorted CD8+CD4-CCR7+CD45RA+ naive T cells.

The CDR3 protein is CASSQGLHRGLDYGYTF. CDR3 nucleotide sequence: TGTGCCAGCAGCCAGGGGCTCCACCGGGGTTTGGACTATGGCTACACCTTC. The V and J genes are TRBV14 and TRBJ1-2; D perhaps matches TRBD1 (5 bases). Trimming pared 3 bases from V and 3 bases from J, leaving 20 bases between. Germline V lookup: CDR1 SGHDN, CDR2 FVKESK. The CDR3 has 17 residues.